A selection of T cell receptor beta chains follows, all from one sample in a study of human thymus T cells. Produced via immunoSEQ multiplex PCR; TCRdb's table is partial and in-frame only. Of 46,000 or so clones listed, approximately 95% were seen once; the top ten hold approximately 0.18%. The specimen sequenced was blood. Source of these receptors: a girl under two years old with a congenital heart defect but otherwise immunologically healthy. The conserved cysteine and the conserved F or W are not part of the CDR3 here. Fields, in order: J gene, V gene, CDR3 length, clone size, CDR3 protein. Clone size is given for some rows only: seen once, a few or many times, or a class if the clone is expanded.

J gene: TRBJ2-5; V gene: TRBV5-4; CDR3 length: 12; clone size: once; CDR3 protein: ASSYGQIQETQY
J gene: TRBJ2-7; V gene: TRBV6-1; CDR3 length: 12; clone size: .; CDR3 protein: ASSVREGLIEQY
J gene: TRBJ1-1; V gene: TRBV30; CDR3 length: 13; clone size: .; CDR3 protein: AWSSVDRAGTEAF
J gene: TRBJ1-2; V gene: TRBV7-2; CDR3 length: 15; clone size: .; CDR3 protein: ASSTRTGGAQNTGYT
J gene: TRBJ2-5; V gene: TRBV4-2; CDR3 length: 13; clone size: .; CDR3 protein: ASSTRREREETQY
J gene: TRBJ2-3; V gene: TRBV2; CDR3 length: 11; clone size: .; CDR3 protein: ALQGTYTDTQY
J gene: TRBJ1-2; V gene: TRBV6-1; CDR3 length: 14; clone size: .; CDR3 protein: ASSESGTGPRYGYT
J gene: TRBJ2-2; V gene: TRBV27; CDR3 length: 13; clone size: .; CDR3 protein: ASSPRTGNTGELF
J gene: TRBJ2-3; V gene: TRBV7-9; CDR3 length: 13; clone size: .; CDR3 protein: ASTERLPEGDTQY
J gene: TRBJ2-7; V gene: TRBV6-1; CDR3 length: 9; clone size: .; CDR3 protein: ASSETKAEY
J gene: TRBJ2-1; V gene: TRBV5-6; CDR3 length: 10; clone size: .; CDR3 protein: ASSFLGVEQF
J gene: TRBJ2-7; V gene: TRBV28; CDR3 length: 10; clone size: .; CDR3 protein: ASSPLVSEQY
J gene: TRBJ1-1; V gene: TRBV6-1; CDR3 length: 11; clone size: once; CDR3 protein: ASSNPGQAEAF
J gene: TRBJ1-1; V gene: TRBV7-2; CDR3 length: 12; clone size: .; CDR3 protein: ASSLALGGREAF
J gene: TRBJ2-7; V gene: TRBV18; CDR3 length: 13; clone size: once; CDR3 protein: ASSHGASGNYEQY
J gene: TRBJ2-7; V gene: TRBV9; CDR3 length: 12; clone size: .; CDR3 protein: ASNGGAVPGEQY
J gene: TRBJ2-3; V gene: TRBV5-1; CDR3 length: 11; clone size: .; CDR3 protein: ASTFTRPDTQY